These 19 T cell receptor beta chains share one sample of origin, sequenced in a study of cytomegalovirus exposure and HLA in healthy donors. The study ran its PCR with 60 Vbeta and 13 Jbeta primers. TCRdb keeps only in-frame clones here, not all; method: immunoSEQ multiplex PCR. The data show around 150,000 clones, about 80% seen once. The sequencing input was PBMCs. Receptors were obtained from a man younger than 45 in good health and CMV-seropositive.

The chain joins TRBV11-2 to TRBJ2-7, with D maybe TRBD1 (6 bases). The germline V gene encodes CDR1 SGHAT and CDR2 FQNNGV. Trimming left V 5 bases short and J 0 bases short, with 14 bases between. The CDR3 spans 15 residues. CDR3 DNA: TGTGCCAGCAGCCGAAGACAGGTTAGCTCCTACGAGCAGTACTTC. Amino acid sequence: CASSRRQVSSYEQYF.

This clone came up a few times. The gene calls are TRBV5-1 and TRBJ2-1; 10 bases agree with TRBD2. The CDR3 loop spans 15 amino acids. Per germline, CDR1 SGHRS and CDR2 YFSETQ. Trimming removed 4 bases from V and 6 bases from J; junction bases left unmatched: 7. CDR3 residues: CASSQLAGGGNEQFF. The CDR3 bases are TGCGCCAGCAGCCAGTTAGCGGGAGGAGGCAATGAGCAGTTCTTC.

CDR3 residues: CASSVVGGAYNEQFF. CDR3 nucleotides: TGTGCCAGCAGTGTGGTGGGCGGGGCCTACAATGAGCAGTTCTTC. The gene calls are TRBV6-1 and TRBJ2-1; D is possibly TRBD2 (6 bases). Germline loops: CDR1 MNHNS, CDR2 SASEGT. The ends were cut back, 4 bases at V and 2 bases at J, with 12 bases in the middle. The CDR3 sequence is 15 residues long.

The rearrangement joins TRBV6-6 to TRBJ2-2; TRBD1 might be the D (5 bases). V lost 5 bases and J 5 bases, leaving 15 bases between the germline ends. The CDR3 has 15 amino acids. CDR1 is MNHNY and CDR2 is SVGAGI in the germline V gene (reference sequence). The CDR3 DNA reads TGTGCCAGCAGTCTCGGACACCCCGAGACCGGGGAGCTGTTTTTT. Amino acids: CASSLGHPETGELFF.

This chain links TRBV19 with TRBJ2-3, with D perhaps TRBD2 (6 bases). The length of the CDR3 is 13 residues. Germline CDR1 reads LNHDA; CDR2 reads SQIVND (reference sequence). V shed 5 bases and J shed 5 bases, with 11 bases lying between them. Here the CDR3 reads CASSLGGEDTQYF. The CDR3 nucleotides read TGTGCCAGTAGTTTGGGGGGAGAAGATACGCAGTATTTT.

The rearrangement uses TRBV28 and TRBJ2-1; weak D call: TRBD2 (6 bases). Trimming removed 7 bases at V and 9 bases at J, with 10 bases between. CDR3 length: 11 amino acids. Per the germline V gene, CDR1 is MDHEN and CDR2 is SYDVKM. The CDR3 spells CASTGLTEQFF. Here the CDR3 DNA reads TGTGCCAGCACAGGACTAACTGAGCAGTTCTTC.

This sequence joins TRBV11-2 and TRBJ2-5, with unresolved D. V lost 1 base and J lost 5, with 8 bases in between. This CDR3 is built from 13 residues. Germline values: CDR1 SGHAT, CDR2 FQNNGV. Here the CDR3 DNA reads TGTGCCAGCAGCTTAGGTAGAAGCGAGACCCAGTACTTC. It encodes CASSLGRSETQYF.

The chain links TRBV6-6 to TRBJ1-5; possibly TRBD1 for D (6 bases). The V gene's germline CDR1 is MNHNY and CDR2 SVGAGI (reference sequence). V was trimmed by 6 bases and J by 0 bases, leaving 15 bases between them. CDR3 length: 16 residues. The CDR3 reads CASSNAGAFSNQPQHF. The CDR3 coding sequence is TGTGCCAGCAGCAATGCGGGGGCTTTTAGCAATCAGCCCCAGCATTTT.

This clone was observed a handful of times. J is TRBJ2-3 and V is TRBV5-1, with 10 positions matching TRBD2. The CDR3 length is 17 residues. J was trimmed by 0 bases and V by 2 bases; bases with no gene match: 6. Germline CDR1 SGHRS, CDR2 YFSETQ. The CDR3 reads CASSFSYSGGSTDTQYF. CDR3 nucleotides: TGCGCCAGCAGCTTCAGTTATAGCGGGGGGAGCACAGATACGCAGTATTTT.

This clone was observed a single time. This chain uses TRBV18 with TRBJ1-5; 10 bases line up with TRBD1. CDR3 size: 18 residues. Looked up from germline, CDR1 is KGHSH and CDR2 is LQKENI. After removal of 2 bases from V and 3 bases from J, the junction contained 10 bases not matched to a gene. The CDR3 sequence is CASSPGTGVNIFNQPQHF. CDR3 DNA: TGTGCCAGCTCACCAGGGACAGGGGTTAACATATTCAATCAGCCCCAGCATTTT. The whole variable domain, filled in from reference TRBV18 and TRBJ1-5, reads NAGVMQNPRHLVRRRGQEARLRCSPMKGHSHVYWYRQLPEEGLKFMVYLQKENIIDESGMPKERFSAEFPKEGPSILRIQQVVRGDSAAYFCASSPGTGVNIFNQPQHFGDGTRLSIL.

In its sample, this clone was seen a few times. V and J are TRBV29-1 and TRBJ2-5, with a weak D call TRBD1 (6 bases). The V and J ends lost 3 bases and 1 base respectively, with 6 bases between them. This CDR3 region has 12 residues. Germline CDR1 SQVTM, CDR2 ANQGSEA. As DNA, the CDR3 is TGCAGCGTTGACAGGGGCCAAGAGACCCAGTACTTC. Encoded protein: CSVDRGQETQYF.

The DNA of the CDR3 is TGTGCCAGGGTTAGGACAGCCCAAAACGAGCAGTTCTTC. Translating gives CARVRTAQNEQFF. This chain connects TRBV19 to TRBJ2-1; possibly TRBD1 for D (6 bases). Per germline, CDR1 LNHDA and CDR2 SQIVND (reference sequence). V lost 9 bases and J lost 10, with 19 bases in between. This CDR3 contains 13 residues. Full variable domain (outside the CDR3, taken from reference TRBV19 and TRBJ2-1): DGGITQSPKYLFRKEGQNVTLSCEQNLNHDAMYWYRQDPGQGLRLIYYSQIVNDFQKGDIAEGYSVSREKKESFPLTVTSAQKNPTAFYLCARVRTAQNEQFFGPGTRLTVL.

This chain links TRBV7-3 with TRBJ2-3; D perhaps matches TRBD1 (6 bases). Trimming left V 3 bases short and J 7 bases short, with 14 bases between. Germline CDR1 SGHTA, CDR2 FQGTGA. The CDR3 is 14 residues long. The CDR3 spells CASSFQGTPNTQYF. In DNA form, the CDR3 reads TGTGCCAGCAGCTTCCAGGGGACCCCTAATACGCAGTATTTT.

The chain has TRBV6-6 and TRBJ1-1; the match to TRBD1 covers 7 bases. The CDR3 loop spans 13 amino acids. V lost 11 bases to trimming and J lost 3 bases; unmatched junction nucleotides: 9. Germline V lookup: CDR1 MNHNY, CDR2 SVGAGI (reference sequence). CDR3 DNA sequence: TGTGCCGGACAACAGGGGAAGTACACTGAAGCTTTCTTT. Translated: CAGQQGKYTEAFF.

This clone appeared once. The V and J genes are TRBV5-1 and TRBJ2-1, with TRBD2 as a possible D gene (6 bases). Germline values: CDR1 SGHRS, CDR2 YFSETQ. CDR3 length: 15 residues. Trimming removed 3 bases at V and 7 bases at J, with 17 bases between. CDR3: CASSSPGLRENEQFF. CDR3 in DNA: TGCGCCAGCAGCTCCCCCGGGTTGCGGGAAAATGAGCAGTTCTTC.

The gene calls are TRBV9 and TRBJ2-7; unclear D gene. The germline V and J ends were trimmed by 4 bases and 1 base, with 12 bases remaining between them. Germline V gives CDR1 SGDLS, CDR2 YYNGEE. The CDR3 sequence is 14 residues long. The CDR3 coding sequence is TGTGCCAGCAGCCGTCAAGGAGATTCCTACGAGCAGTACTTC. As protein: CASSRQGDSYEQYF.

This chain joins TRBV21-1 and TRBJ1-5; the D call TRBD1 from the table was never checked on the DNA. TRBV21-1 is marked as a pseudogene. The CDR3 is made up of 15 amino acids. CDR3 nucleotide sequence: TGTGCCAGCAGCCCGGGACAGGGCGAGACCCAGCCCCAGCATTTT. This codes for CASSPGQGETQPQHF.

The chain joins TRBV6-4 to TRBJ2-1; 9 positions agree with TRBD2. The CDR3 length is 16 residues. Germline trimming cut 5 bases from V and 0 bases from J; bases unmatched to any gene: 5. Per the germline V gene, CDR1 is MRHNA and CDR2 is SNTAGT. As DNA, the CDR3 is TGTGCCAGCAGTAGAAGCGGGGGGAGCTCCTACAATGAGCAGTTCTTC. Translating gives CASSRSGGSSYNEQFF.

CDR3 residues: CASSPGQGVGYTF. In DNA, the CDR3 is TGTGCCAGCAGCCCGGGACAGGGAGTCGGCTACACCTTC. This sequence joins TRBV7-9 and TRBJ1-2, with TRBD1 matching 9 bases. This CDR3 is 13 amino acids long. Germline CDR1 reads SEHNR; CDR2 reads FQNEAQ (reference sequence). V lost 5 bases, J lost 8 bases, and 6 bases stayed unmatched. Drawing the rest from reference TRBV7-9 and TRBJ1-2, the complete variable domain is DTGVSQNPRHKITKRGQNVTFRCDPISEHNRLYWYRQTLGQGPEFLTYFQNEAQLEKSRLLSDRFSAERPKGSFSTLEIQRTEQGDSAMYLCASSPGQGVGYTFGSGTRLTVV.